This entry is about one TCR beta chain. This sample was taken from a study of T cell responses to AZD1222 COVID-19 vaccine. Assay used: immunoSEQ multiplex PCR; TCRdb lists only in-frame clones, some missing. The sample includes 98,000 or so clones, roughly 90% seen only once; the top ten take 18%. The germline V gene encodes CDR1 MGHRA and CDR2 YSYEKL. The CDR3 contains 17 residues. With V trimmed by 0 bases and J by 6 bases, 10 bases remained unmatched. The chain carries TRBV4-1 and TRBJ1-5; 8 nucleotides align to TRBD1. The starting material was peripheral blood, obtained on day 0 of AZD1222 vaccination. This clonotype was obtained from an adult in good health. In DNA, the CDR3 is TGCGCCAGCAGCCAAGATGGAAGGAGACAGGGGTTTCAGCCCCAGCATTTT. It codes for CASSQDGRRQGFQPQHF.